This paragraph reports one T cell receptor beta chain. Antigen: not known. CD4+CD25+CD127- Tregs, CD4+CD25- non-Tregs, CD4 and CD8 cells were sorted. The V gene's germline CDR1 is SGHAT and CDR2 FQNNGV. The CDR3 has 16 residues. The junction had 9 bases not matched to a gene; V was cut back by 2 bases and J by 8 bases. TCRdb's copy holds only in-frame clones and misses some; the assay was immunoSEQ multiplex PCR. This sample yields some 64,000 clones, of which 95% to 98% are seen a single time; 0.34% belongs to the top ten. This sample was included in a study of Tregs in tolerant kidney transplant recipients. Study results and limitations: The small number of patients limits these findings pending further validation.

The genes are TRBV11-2 and TRBJ1-6; 7 nucleotides align to TRBD1. This receptor was obtained from a human donor who received a combined kidney and bone marrow transplant. The material was Tregs from blood, obtained before the transplant. CDR3 nucleotide sequence: TGTGCCAGCAGCTTAAGGTTAGGACAGGCTTATTCACCCCTCCACTTT. As protein: CASSLRLGQAYSPLHF. Complete variable domain (other parts from reference TRBV11-2 and TRBJ1-6): EAGVAQSPRYKIIEKRQSVAFWCNPISGHATLYWYQQILGQGPKLLIQFQNNGVVDDSQLPKDRFSAERLKGVDSTLKIQPAKLEDSAVYLCASSLRLGQAYSPLHFGNGTRLTVT.